The 31 T cell receptor beta chains listed next were all sequenced from one sample in a study of cytomegalovirus exposure and HLA in healthy donors. Use of 60 Vbeta and 13 Jbeta primers characterized the PCR. Clones were sequenced by immunoSEQ multiplex PCR, and TCRdb holds only the in-frame ones, with some missing. Here the sample table reports 150,000 or so clones. Sequencing was carried out using PBMCs. Every receptor here comes from a woman in her fifties or sixties in good health and CMV-seronegative.

The chain recombines TRBV7-2 with TRBJ1-2; 9 nucleotides agree with TRBD1. V was pared by 4 bases and J by 5 bases, with 8 bases of the junction left unmatched. Germline V lookup: CDR1 SGHTA, CDR2 FQGNSA. The CDR3 runs 15 residues. Written as DNA, the CDR3 is TGTGCCAGCAGCTCACACTCCGGGACAGGGTATGGCTACACCTTC. Translating gives CASSSHSGTGYGYTF.

The V call is TRBV5-4, the J call TRBJ2-3, with 7 bases matching TRBD1. Germline V CDR1 and CDR2: SGHNT, YYREEE (reference sequence). This CDR3 is built from 14 residues. V lost 5 bases and J lost 1; bases outside the gene matches: 4. The DNA of the CDR3 is TGTGCCAGCAGGCCAACAGGGGGCACAGATACGCAGTATTTT. Protein product: CASRPTGGTDTQYF.

The chain is built from TRBV19 and TRBJ2-1; D remains unclear. The CDR3 spans 13 residues. From germline, CDR1 is LNHDA and CDR2 SQIVND (reference sequence). V was trimmed by 1 base and J by 4 bases, leaving 5 bases between them. The CDR3 spells CASSIAIYNEQFF. The CDR3 DNA follows: TGTGCCAGTAGTATAGCTATATACAATGAGCAGTTCTTC.

This chain uses TRBV19 with TRBJ1-5; no clear D gene. Between the trimmed V and J ends, which lost 3 bases and 6 bases, there was a span of 15 bases. The CDR3 spans 15 residues. The V gene's germline CDR1 is LNHDA and CDR2 SQIVND (reference sequence). The CDR3 sequence: CASSIQAQVAQPQHF. DNA of the CDR3: TGTGCCAGTAGTATTCAGGCGCAGGTTGCTCAGCCCCAGCATTTT.

V gene TRBV18 combines with J gene TRBJ2-5; D gene unclear. Germline CDR1 KGHSH, CDR2 LQKENI. The CDR3 consists of 12 residues. Trimming removed 2 bases from V and 2 bases from J, with 3 bases in between. The CDR3 nucleotides are TGTGCCAGCTCACCAACTCAAGAGACCCAGTACTTC. Its translation: CASSPTQETQYF.

The J gene is TRBJ2-3, the V gene TRBV28, with 9 bases fitting TRBD2. J gave up 3 bases and V 4 bases, and 5 bases lay outside the gene matches. The CDR3 has 15 amino acids. Germline CDR1 MDHEN, CDR2 SYDVKM. The CDR3 sequence: CASSYHSGGTDTQYF. In DNA, the CDR3 is TGTGCCAGCAGTTATCATAGCGGGGGAACAGATACGCAGTATTTT.

The CDR3 protein is CAWKIQGVGTEAFF. DNA of the CDR3: TGTGCCTGGAAAATACAGGGGGTAGGGACTGAAGCTTTCTTT. The rearrangement uses TRBV30 and TRBJ1-1; 8 bases match TRBD1. This CDR3 is built from 14 residues. Germline loops: CDR1 GTSNPN, CDR2 SVGIG (reference sequence). Trimming cost V 4 bases and J 5 bases; bases outside gene matches: 9.

The genes are TRBV11-1 and TRBJ1-6, with D unresolved. Trimming removed 6 bases from V and 8 bases from J, with 8 bases in between. In germline, CDR1 is SGHAT, CDR2 FQDESV (reference sequence). The length of the CDR3 is 12 residues. DNA for the CDR3: TGTGCCAGCAGGAACAGAGATTCACCCCTCCACTTT. It yields the protein CASRNRDSPLHF. Variable domain in full (rest from reference TRBV11-1 and TRBJ1-6): EAEVAQSPRYKITEKSQAVAFWCDPISGHATLYWYRQILGQGPELLVQFQDESVVDDSQLPKDRFSAERLKGVDSTLKIQPAELGDSAMYLCASRNRDSPLHFGNGTRLTVT.

CDR3 DNA: TGTGCCAGTAGTGAGGGGGATTCCCAAGAGACCCAGTACTTC. Protein: CASSEGDSQETQYF. The rearrangement joins TRBV4-2 to TRBJ2-5; possible D gene TRBD1, 6 bases. From germline, CDR1 is LGHNA and CDR2 YNFKEQ. CDR3 length: 14 residues. Between the trimmed V and J ends, which lost 9 bases and 1 base, there was a span of 15 bases.

This chain uses TRBV5-5 with TRBJ2-1, with unresolved D. This CDR3 has 15 residues. Trimming removed 4 bases at V and 0 bases at J, with 11 bases between. CDR1 is SGHKS, CDR2 YYEKEE, per germline (reference sequence). CDR3 amino acids: CASSHSDISYNEQFF. In DNA form, the CDR3 reads TGTGCCAGCAGCCATTCCGACATCTCCTACAATGAGCAGTTCTTC. Complete variable domain (other parts from reference TRBV5-5 and TRBJ2-1): DAGVTQSPTHLIKTRGQQVTLRCSPISGHKSVSWYQQVLGQGPQFIFQYYEKEERGRGNFPDRFSARQFPNYSSELNVNALLLGDSALYLCASSHSDISYNEQFFGPGTRLTVL.

In DNA, the CDR3 is TGTGCCACCAGCAGAGATCAGGGGACCATTCAGTACTTC. Translated: CATSRDQGTIQYF. This chain uses TRBV15 with TRBJ2-4, with TRBD1 as a possible D gene (6 bases). The CDR3 consists of 13 residues. V was shortened by 0 bases and J by 9 bases, with 9 bases between the two germline ends. Per the germline V gene, CDR1 is LNHNV and CDR2 is YYDKDF (reference sequence).

The CDR3: CASSLRRTGEETQYF. CDR3 coding DNA: TGTGCCAGCAGCTTGCGAAGGACAGGGGAAGAGACCCAGTACTTC. V is TRBV5-4 and J is TRBJ2-5; 9 nucleotides agree with TRBD1. Per the germline V gene, CDR1 is SGHNT and CDR2 is YYREEE (reference sequence). Trimming removed 1 base from V and 3 bases from J; junction bases left unmatched: 4. This CDR3 has 15 residues.

This chain connects TRBV4-1 to TRBJ1-1, with D possibly being TRBD1 (6 bases). V lost 1 base and J 1 base, leaving 10 bases between the germline ends. From germline, CDR1 is MGHRA and CDR2 YSYEKL. This CDR3 comprises 15 residues. The CDR3 nucleotides are TGCGCCAGCAGCCAAGTCGCAGGGGCGAACACTGAAGCTTTCTTT. As protein: CASSQVAGANTEAFF.

The rearrangement links TRBV18 to TRBJ1-1, with 7 bases identical to TRBD1. Losses at the gene ends were 3 bases for V and 3 bases for J; bases not matched to a gene: 7. The CDR3 has 15 amino acids. CDR1 is KGHSH and CDR2 is LQKENI in the germline V gene. CDR3 DNA: TGTGCCAGCTCACCCTCCCGACAGGGCGACACTGAAGCTTTCTTT. Its protein product is CASSPSRQGDTEAFF.

V is TRBV4-1 and J is TRBJ2-1; 8 nucleotides line up with TRBD1. Germline loops: CDR1 MGHRA, CDR2 YSYEKL. The length of the CDR3 is 12 residues. J lost 7 bases, V lost 4 bases, and 0 bases had no gene match. The CDR3 reads CASSRQGNEQFF. The CDR3 DNA is TGCGCCAGCAGCCGACAGGGGAATGAGCAGTTCTTC.

CDR3 protein: CASSEGTGPRAQHF. DNA for the CDR3: TGTGCCAGCAGTGAGGGGACAGGTCCCCGGGCCCAGCATTTT. This chain connects TRBV6-1 to TRBJ1-5; 8 nucleotides agree with TRBD1. V was pared by 3 bases and J by 11 bases, with 9 bases of the junction left unmatched. Germline CDR1 and CDR2: MNHNS and SASEGT. CDR3 length: 14 amino acids.

The chain recombines TRBV5-6 with TRBJ1-1; D is uncertain. The CDR3 contains 13 residues. The V end was cut by 4 bases, the J end by 1 base, with 8 bases between. CDR1 SGHDT and CDR2 YYEEEE come from the germline V gene. Here the CDR3 DNA reads TGTGCCAGCAGCGCCCAGTGGAACACTGAAGCTTTCTTT. Its translation is CASSAQWNTEAFF.

About this clone: One end of the junction varies from germline; a read error may be responsible. The chain carries TRBV7-7 and TRBJ2-5; unclear D gene. The CDR3 is 13 residues long. The germline gives CDR1 SSHAT, CDR2 FNYEAQ (reference sequence). The CDR3 here is CASSFSSSETQYF. The CDR3 DNA sequence: TGTGCTAGCAGCTTCTCTAGTAGCGAGACCCAGTACTTC.

The chain employs TRBV27 and TRBJ1-6; 8 bases are shared with TRBD1. Per the germline V gene, CDR1 is MNHEY and CDR2 is SMNVEV (reference sequence). V gave up 6 bases and J gave up 6 bases; unmatched junction bases: 4. The CDR3 contains 14 residues. The CDR3 nucleotides read TGTGCCAGCAGACACAGGGGGGGTAATTCACCCCTCCACTTT. Residues: CASRHRGGNSPLHF.

The chain uses TRBV19 and TRBJ1-3, with D possibly being TRBD1 (5 bases). The CDR3 contains 13 residues. Germline CDR1 reads LNHDA; CDR2 reads SQIVND (reference sequence). V lost 4 bases to trimming and J lost 5 bases, with 9 bases between them. The CDR3 is CASSTSDRNTIYF. The CDR3 DNA reads as TGTGCCAGTAGTACCTCGGACAGAAACACCATATATTTT.

The J gene is TRBJ2-7, the V gene TRBV9; the match to TRBD2 covers 11 bases. Trimming at V came to 4 bases and at J to 4 bases, leaving 10 bases not matched to a gene. The CDR3 is made up of 16 amino acids. Germline lookup yields CDR1 SGDLS and CDR2 YYNGEE. The CDR3 bases are TGTGCCAGCAGCCCCAGTAGCGGGGGGGCCCAATACGAGCAGTACTTC. Protein: CASSPSSGGAQYEQYF.

The chain couples TRBV9 to TRBJ2-2; tentative D call: TRBD2 (6 bases). The CDR3 runs 16 residues. Trimming stripped 0 bases from V and 4 bases from J, with 13 bases between. CDR1 is SGDLS, CDR2 YYNGEE, per germline. In DNA, the CDR3 is TGTGCCAGCAGCGTAGACGTGGGGGGACTCACCGGGGAGCTGTTTTTT. It specifies CASSVDVGGLTGELFF.

V usage is TRBV28 and J usage is TRBJ2-7; perhaps TRBD1 as D (6 bases). V lost 3 bases, J lost 6 bases, and 15 bases lay in between. This CDR3 comprises 14 residues. Germline V gene lookup returns CDR1 MDHEN and CDR2 SYDVKM. CDR3 nucleotide sequence: TGTGCCAGCAGTTTCCGACAGGTAGTCGGCGAGCAGTACTTC. Its translation is CASSFRQVVGEQYF.

CDR3 protein: CASSPLRERRSPLHF. CDR3 DNA sequence: TGTGCCAGCAGCCCCTTAAGGGAGAGAAGATCACCCCTCCACTTT. This chain uses TRBV2 with TRBJ1-6; no firm D call. Germline loops: CDR1 SNHLY, CDR2 FYNNEI. Trimming cost V 6 bases and J 10 bases, with 19 bases left between them. This CDR3 has 15 residues.

This sequence joins TRBV5-4 and TRBJ1-2, with D possibly matching TRBD1 (5 bases). The CDR3 runs to 17 residues. Germline CDR1 SGHNT, CDR2 YYREEE (reference sequence). The V gene lost 4 bases and the J gene lost 4 bases, with 23 bases spanning the gap. In DNA, the CDR3 is TGTGCCAGCAGCCCGGATCCTGGCCAGGGTAACCTCTATGGCTACACCTTC. Translated: CASSPDPGQGNLYGYTF.

V and J are TRBV29-1 and TRBJ2-7; TRBD2 aligns across 9 bases. Germline V CDR1 and CDR2: SQVTM, ANQGSEA. J was trimmed by 2 bases and V by 8 bases; bases with no gene match: 7. The CDR3 is 13 residues long. DNA of the CDR3: TGCAGCATGACTAGCGGTACTGCCTACGAGCAGTACTTC. This gives the protein CSMTSGTAYEQYF.

The V call is TRBV4-2, the J call TRBJ1-2, with D possibly being TRBD1 (5 bases). Germline V gene data show CDR1 as LGHNA and CDR2 as YNFKEQ. V was shortened by 0 bases and J by 8 bases, with 10 bases between the two germline ends. The CDR3 sequence is 13 residues long. CDR3 amino acids: CASSQDGGNGYTF. CDR3 nucleotide sequence: TGTGCCAGCAGCCAAGATGGGGGGAACGGCTACACCTTC.

CDR3 protein: CASSIGLAGDTYEQYF. For the CDR3, the DNA is TGTGCCAGCAGCATAGGACTAGCGGGAGATACCTACGAGCAGTACTTC. The rearrangement links TRBV9 to TRBJ2-7; 13 positions match TRBD2. This CDR3 comprises 16 residues. V was clipped by 4 bases and J by 2 bases; unmatched bases: 6. Germline loops: CDR1 SGDLS, CDR2 YYNGEE.

The V and J genes are TRBV5-4 and TRBJ1-1, with D hard to call. The CDR3 has 16 amino acids. V shed 0 bases and J shed 0 bases, with 12 bases lying between them. Germline V gene lookup returns CDR1 SGHNT and CDR2 YYREEE (reference sequence). The CDR3 region has the DNA TGTGCCAGCAGCTTGGGACGGGTAAACATGAACACTGAAGCTTTCTTT. Translation: CASSLGRVNMNTEAFF.

The V and J genes are TRBV4-2 and TRBJ2-2, with a possible D match to TRBD1 (6 bases). CDR1 LGHNA and CDR2 YNFKEQ come from the germline V gene. Trimming stripped 1 base from V and 2 bases from J, with 8 bases between. This CDR3 contains 15 residues. CDR3 nucleotides: TGTGCCAGCAGCCAAGGGACAGTTAACACCGGGGAGCTGTTTTTT. Translated, it gives CASSQGTVNTGELFF.

The rearrangement joins TRBV2 to TRBJ1-6; no reliable D call. V was trimmed by 1 base and J by 10 bases, leaving 8 bases between them. The germline V gene has CDR1 SNHLY and CDR2 FYNNEI. This CDR3 comprises 13 residues. The CDR3: CASSEGRVSPLHF. In nucleotides, the CDR3 is TGTGCCAGCAGTGAAGGGAGGGTATCACCCCTCCACTTT.